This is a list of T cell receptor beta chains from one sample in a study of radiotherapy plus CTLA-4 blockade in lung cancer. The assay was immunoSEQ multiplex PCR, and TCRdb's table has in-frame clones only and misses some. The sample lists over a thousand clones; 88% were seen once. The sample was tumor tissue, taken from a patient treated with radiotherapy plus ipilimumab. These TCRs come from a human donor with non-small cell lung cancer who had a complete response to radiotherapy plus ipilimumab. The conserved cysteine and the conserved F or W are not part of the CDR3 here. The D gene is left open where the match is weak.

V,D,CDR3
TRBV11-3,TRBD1,ASSSPGTGGFAQETQY
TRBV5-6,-,ASSLGTLASYEQY
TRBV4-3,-,ASSQDYGPNSPLH
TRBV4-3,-,ASSQDRLGGSNTGELF
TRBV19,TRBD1,ASSIGQGGSQPQH
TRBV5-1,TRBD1,ASRRDRGGTGELF
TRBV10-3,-,AISESLTSGANVLT
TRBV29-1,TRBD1,SVLGQANYGYT
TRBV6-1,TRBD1,ASRGQGQPYNEQF
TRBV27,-,ARTGTSRAYGELF
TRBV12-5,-,ASGSTAGTEQY
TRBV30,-,AWSLGSGANVLT
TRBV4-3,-,ASSQDLGRDDQPQH
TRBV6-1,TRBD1,ASRAPGGSHQPQH
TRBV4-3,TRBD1,ASSRRTGWTGELF
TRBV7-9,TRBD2,ASSPPPRLAGSYNEQF
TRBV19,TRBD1,ASSSTGGNTIY
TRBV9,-,ASSAWGSGANVLT
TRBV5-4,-,ASSPNPGGATEAF
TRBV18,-,ASSPTTGPDYGYT
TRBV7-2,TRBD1,ASRDRGRGNTEAF
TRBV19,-,ANSIGTLYTGELF
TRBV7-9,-,ASSSGSNQPQH
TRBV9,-,ASSVGGLTEAF
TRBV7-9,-,ASSRQENSPLH
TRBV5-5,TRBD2,ASSLGLAGLNEQF
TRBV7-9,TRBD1,ASSSDRANINSPLH
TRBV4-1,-,ASSQVSRGSGNTIY
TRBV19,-,ASSFGVLLTGELF
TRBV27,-,ASSRGFNTEAF
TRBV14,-,ASSQTGGEPRYEQF
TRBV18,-,ASSVLRDDGYT
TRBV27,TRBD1,ASNIPRGGARGNTEAF
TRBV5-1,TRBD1,ASSQTGGVRTNEKLF
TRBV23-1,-,ASSQTGRAF
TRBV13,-,ASSFSGAFTRSSGNTIY
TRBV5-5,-,ASSPGGGQPQH
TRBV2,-,ASSEALGARGNTIY
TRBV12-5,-,ASGLGGRRYTEAF
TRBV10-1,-,ASSESTGGGNTIY
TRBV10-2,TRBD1,ASSSGTGVYEQY
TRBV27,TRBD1,ASSLSLPGQGNTQY
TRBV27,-,ASSLSRRSGANVLT
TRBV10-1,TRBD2,ASSAVQGGTEQF
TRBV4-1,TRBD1,ASSHPGQGETQY
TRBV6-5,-,ASSYSTISPEQY
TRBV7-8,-,ASSLPPGRPANYGYT
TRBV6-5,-,ASSYPSRTDTQY
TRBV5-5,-,ASRLDSGERPNYGYT